The 15 T cell receptor beta chains presented below share a single source sample, sequenced in a study of circulating and synovial CD4+ cells in juvenile arthritis. Sequencing used immunoSEQ multiplex PCR; TCRdb keeps in-frame clones, though not all of them. The sample has fewer than 35,000 clones; about 93% are singletons. Sequenced sample: CD4+ T cells from blood. The receptors derive from a human donor with juvenile idiopathic arthritis.

The rearrangement joins TRBV18 to TRBJ1-4; D ambiguous. Looked up from germline, CDR1 is KGHSH and CDR2 is LQKENI. The CDR3 has 13 residues. V lost 3 bases and J 4 bases, leaving 6 bases between the germline ends. The CDR3 reads CASSPSGNEKLFF. Written as DNA, the CDR3 is TGTGCCAGCTCACCGTCGGGTAATGAAAAACTGTTTTTT.

This clone was recorded only once. The J gene is TRBJ2-7, the V gene TRBV27, with D perhaps TRBD2 (6 bases). With 7 bases removed from V and 7 bases from J, the gap between germline ends came to 26 bases. There are 16 residues in the CDR3. Germline V CDR1 and CDR2: MNHEY, SMNVEV (reference sequence). The CDR3 sequence is CASTDRRLRGTGEQYF. The CDR3 nucleotides are TGTGCCAGCACCGATAGGCGATTACGGGGGACGGGGGAGCAGTACTTC.

This chain joins TRBV6-1 and TRBJ1-4; D remains unclear. There are 12 residues in the CDR3. V was pared by 6 bases and J by 4 bases, with 6 bases between. CDR1 MNHNS and CDR2 SASEGT come from the germline V gene. The CDR3 sequence is CASRLSNEKLFF. The DNA for the CDR3 is TGTGCCAGCAGGCTAAGTAATGAAAAACTGTTTTTT.

The chain uses TRBV4-1 and TRBJ1-2; D perhaps matches TRBD1 (5 bases). The CDR3 runs 16 residues. The ends were cut back, 3 bases at V and 4 bases at J, with 18 bases in the middle. Germline CDR1 reads MGHRA; CDR2 reads YSYEKL. CDR3 protein: CASSHNTLKDSYGYTF. CDR3 in DNA: TGCGCCAGCAGCCACAACACACTAAAAGACAGCTATGGCTACACCTTC.

The chain has TRBV6-1 and TRBJ2-1, with D maybe TRBD1 (5 bases). V gave up 0 bases and J gave up 8 bases, with 17 bases separating them. This CDR3 spans 16 amino acids. Germline V CDR1 and CDR2: MNHNS, SASEGT. CDR3 nucleotides: TGTGCCAGCAGTGAAGCGCTAATGGTCAGGGTTGATGAGCAGTTCTTC. This encodes CASSEALMVRVDEQFF.

The rearrangement links TRBV19 to TRBJ2-7; D possibly corresponds to TRBD2 (6 bases). The CDR3 runs 14 residues. V shed 9 bases and J shed 1 base, with 16 bases lying between them. Germline values: CDR1 LNHDA, CDR2 SQIVND (reference sequence). The CDR3 DNA is TGTGCCAGCCGGGAGACAACCCTTTCCTACGAGCAGTACTTC. It is translated as CASRETTLSYEQYF.

The V and J genes are TRBV10-3 and TRBJ2-1; 7 positions match TRBD2. The CDR3 consists of 15 residues. Trimming took 2 bases from V and 5 from J; bases not matched to a gene: 6. Germline loops: CDR1 ENHRY, CDR2 SYGVKD. The CDR3 sequence: CAISEMASGNNEQFF. Written as DNA, the CDR3 is TGTGCCATCAGTGAGATGGCTAGCGGTAACAATGAGCAGTTCTTC.

The rearrangement links TRBV19 to TRBJ1-2; 10 nucleotides match TRBD1. CDR1 LNHDA and CDR2 SQIVND come from the germline V gene (reference sequence). Trimming removed 5 bases from V and 4 bases from J; junction bases left unmatched: 13. This CDR3 is 17 amino acids long. For the CDR3, the DNA is TGTGCCAGTAGTTCCCGGACAGGGGGGCTATCTATCTATGGCTACACCTTC. As protein: CASSSRTGGLSIYGYTF.

This sequence joins TRBV7-9 and TRBJ1-4, with D possibly TRBD1 on 5 matching bases. The CDR3 covers 17 residues. Trimming left V 5 bases short and J 0 bases short, with 16 bases between. Germline CDR1 is SEHNR and CDR2 is FQNEAQ (reference sequence). The CDR3 DNA reads as TGTGCCAGCAGCCGTCGACAGAGCCTTACAACTAATGAAAAACTGTTTTTT. Its translation is CASSRRQSLTTNEKLFF.

V usage is TRBV9 and J usage is TRBJ2-1, with 8 bases aligning to TRBD2. Germline CDR1 SGDLS, CDR2 YYNGEE. The V segment lost 2 bases and the J segment 5 bases; nucleotides outside the gene matches: 9. The CDR3 sequence is 16 residues long. The CDR3 region has the DNA TGTGCCAGCAGCGTTAAGGACGGGAGGGTAAACAATGAGCAGTTCTTC. This gives the protein CASSVKDGRVNNEQFF. The complete variable domain, with remaining parts taken from reference TRBV9 and TRBJ2-1, reads DSGVTQTPKHLITATGQRVTLRCSPRSGDLSVYWYQQSLDQGLQFLIQYYNGEERAKGNILERFSAQQFPDLHSELNLSSLELGDSALYFCASSVKDGRVNNEQFFGPGTRLTVL.

The CDR3 protein is CASSVEGQNNEKLFF. CDR3 bases: TGTGCCAGCAGCGTAGAGGGACAGAATAATGAAAAACTGTTTTTT. The rearrangement joins TRBV6-5 to TRBJ1-4, with 7 bases lining up with TRBD1. V gave up 6 bases and J gave up 4 bases; unmatched junction bases: 8. The CDR3 totals 15 residues. CDR1 and CDR2 from the germline V gene are MNHEY and SVGAGI.

The chain joins TRBV28 to TRBJ1-3, with D possibly being TRBD1 (6 bases). Per germline, CDR1 MDHEN and CDR2 SYDVKM. Trimming shortened V by 4 bases and J by 0 bases, and 13 bases separated the two germline ends. This CDR3 spans 16 amino acids. CDR3 protein: CASSSPGGSSGNTIYF. The CDR3 coding sequence is TGTGCCAGCAGTTCCCCTGGGGGCAGCTCTGGAAACACCATATATTTT.

The V and J genes are TRBV11-2 and TRBJ2-4; the match to TRBD2 covers 9 bases. Germline lookup yields CDR1 SGHAT and CDR2 FQNNGV. Trimming at V came to 1 base and at J to 6 bases, leaving 16 bases not matched to a gene. There are 19 residues in the CDR3. DNA for the CDR3: TGTGCCAGCAGCTTAGGACGCATAGTTAGCGGGAGTGGGCGAAACATTCAGTACTTC. Translating it yields CASSLGRIVSGSGRNIQYF.

The V and J genes are TRBV28 and TRBJ1-5; 9 bases map to TRBD1. CDR3 length equals 15 residues. CDR1 MDHEN and CDR2 SYDVKM come from the germline V gene. V lost 6 bases to trimming and J lost 9 bases; unmatched junction nucleotides: 12. The CDR3 DNA is TGTGCCAGCAGCCCGGGACAGGGCAACTTTAGGCCCCAGCATTTT. Translation: CASSPGQGNFRPQHF.

Only one count was recorded for this clone. J is TRBJ1-6 and V is TRBV6-1, with no clear D. CDR1 is MNHNS, CDR2 SASEGT, per germline. Trimming shortened V by 10 bases and J by 0 bases, and 7 bases separated the two germline ends. This CDR3 has 13 residues. The CDR3 here is CATTSSYNSPLHF. The CDR3 DNA reads as TGTGCCACCACCAGCTCCTATAATTCACCCCTCCACTTT.